This TCR beta chain originates from a study of radiotherapy plus CTLA-4 blockade in lung cancer. Findings of the study overall: Early clone dynamics of blood T cells, plus interferon-beta, reportedly predicted response best.

To note about this clone: Its target is not known.

The CDR3 loop spans 13 amino acids. Trimming took 3 bases from V and 9 from J, leaving 13 bases between them. Germline V gene sequence: CDR1 SGDLS, CDR2 YYNGEE. Repertoires were generated with immunoSEQ multiplex PCR, while TCRdb's copy carries only in-frame clones and drops some. The table lists about 46,000 clones, about 76% of them singletons, with 6.5% to 10% in the top ten. The V gene is TRBV9, the J gene TRBJ1-3, with D possibly TRBD1 on 6 matching bases. The source was peripheral blood, collected from a patient treated with radiotherapy plus ipilimumab. The source of this sequence is a human donor with non-small cell lung cancer who had a complete response to radiotherapy plus ipilimumab. This chain's CDR3 is CASSEQGGGTIYF. The CDR3 DNA follows: TGTGCCAGCAGCGAACAGGGAGGGGGCACCATATATTTT.